The 11 T cell receptor beta chains in this list originate from one sample, sequenced in a study of PD-1 blockade in classical Hodgkin lymphoma. The time point is: cycle 4 day 1 (C4D1), after less than 7 weeks of nivolumab. Brentuximab vedotin exposure varied among the patients, all of whom had relapsed after autologous stem cell transplantation. TCRdb's table, derived via immunoSEQ multiplex PCR, lists solely in-frame clones and lacks some. The profile shows under 50,000 clones, 60% to 75% of them singletons. Sequenced material: peripheral blood mononuclear cells (PBMCs), taken before the fourth cycle of nivolumab. Source of these receptors: a human donor with classical Hodgkin lymphoma.

V usage is TRBV7-8 and J usage is TRBJ1-3; D ambiguous. CDR3 size: 14 residues. V shed 1 base and J shed 2 bases, with 6 bases lying between them. Germline CDR1 is SGHVS and CDR2 is FQNEAQ. As DNA, the CDR3 is TGTGCCAGCAGCTTAGATTTTGCTGGAAACACCATATATTTT. Protein product: CASSLDFAGNTIYF. Full variable domain (rest looked up from reference TRBV7-8 and TRBJ1-3): GAGVSQSPRYKVAKRGQDVALRCDPISGHVSLFWYQQALGQGPEFLTYFQNEAQLDKSGLPSDRFFAERPEGSVSTLKIQRTQQEDSAVYLCASSLDFAGNTIYFGEGSWLTVV.

The chain couples TRBV5-1 to TRBJ1-3, with 7 bases matching TRBD1. Germline CDR1 is SGHRS and CDR2 is YFSETQ. With V trimmed by 0 bases and J by 0 bases, 3 bases remained unmatched. The CDR3 extends over 16 amino acids. The CDR3 here is CASSLEGALSGNTIYF. The CDR3 DNA sequence: TGCGCCAGCAGCTTGGAGGGGGCTCTCTCTGGAAACACCATATATTTT.

This clone was picked up many times. J is TRBJ1-5 and V is TRBV30; TRBD1 is a possible D gene (6 bases). The germline V gene encodes CDR1 GTSNPN and CDR2 SVGIG (reference sequence). Deletions cut 1 base from V and 6 bases from J, with 10 bases between. CDR3 length equals 13 residues. CDR3 loop: CAWSEGGGQPQHF. The CDR3 DNA reads as TGTGCCTGGAGTGAAGGAGGGGGTCAGCCCCAGCATTTT.

The J gene is TRBJ2-1, the V gene TRBV5-1; D is unclear. Germline V lookup: CDR1 SGHRS, CDR2 YFSETQ. The V gene lost 0 bases and the J gene lost 7 bases, with 17 bases spanning the gap. The CDR3 is made up of 16 amino acids. Here the CDR3 reads CASSLGGSSPLNEQFF. The CDR3 DNA follows: TGCGCCAGCAGCTTGGGTGGCAGTTCCCCTCTAAATGAGCAGTTCTTC.

This clone is termed medium-sized. The chain has TRBV18 and TRBJ1-2; maybe TRBD1 (5 bases). This CDR3 contains 13 residues. Germline CDR1 and CDR2: KGHSH and LQKENI. Trimming stripped 6 bases from V and 4 bases from J, with 12 bases between. The CDR3 here is CASSPDTTYGYTF. The DNA of the CDR3 is TGTGCCAGCTCCCCGGACACAACCTATGGCTACACCTTC. The entire variable domain, with the rest obtained from reference TRBV18 and TRBJ1-2, is as follows: NAGVMQNPRHLVRRRGQEARLRCSPMKGHSHVYWYRQLPEEGLKFMVYLQKENIIDESGMPKERFSAEFPKEGPSILRIQQVVRGDSAAYFCASSPDTTYGYTFGSGTRLTVV.

This clone was seen a handful of times. The V and J genes are TRBV7-2 and TRBJ2-7; the D gene is possibly TRBD2 (6 bases). There are 13 residues in the CDR3. CDR1 is SGHTA, CDR2 FQGNSA, per germline. The V end was cut by 9 bases, the J end by 1 base, with 13 bases between. CDR3 residues: CASRDFNSYEQYF. Here the CDR3 DNA reads TGTGCCAGTAGGGACTTTAATTCCTACGAGCAGTACTTC.

The rearrangement uses TRBV4-3 and TRBJ2-4, with a weak D call TRBD2 (5 bases). The V gene's germline CDR1 is LGHNA and CDR2 YSLEER. V gave up 0 bases and J gave up 0 bases, with 27 bases separating them. The CDR3 spans 22 residues. CDR3 sequence: CASSQDRESGSSHLLAKNIQYF. The CDR3 DNA sequence: TGCGCCAGCAGCCAAGATAGGGAGTCCGGCTCCAGCCACCTTCTAGCCAAAAACATTCAGTACTTC.

The chain uses TRBV10-1 and TRBJ1-1, with D perhaps matching TRBD1 (6 bases). The CDR3 covers 13 residues. With 2 bases removed from V and 5 bases from J, the gap between germline ends came to 9 bases. Germline V gene lookup returns CDR1 WNHNN and CDR2 SYGVQD (reference sequence). The CDR3 DNA is TGCGCCAGCAGTGAGGACAGGTTTACTGAAGCTTTCTTT. It yields the protein CASSEDRFTEAFF.

V gene TRBV27 combines with J gene TRBJ2-7; TRBD1 is a possible D gene (6 bases). With 0 bases removed from V and 3 bases from J, the gap between germline ends came to 12 bases. From germline, CDR1 is MNHEY and CDR2 SMNVEV (reference sequence). This CDR3 spans 15 amino acids. CDR3 nucleotide sequence: TGTGCCAGCAGTTTATCGCCAGGGGCCCTCTACGAGCAGTACTTC. Translated: CASSLSPGALYEQYF.

The chain links TRBV12-5 to TRBJ1-2, with TRBD1 as a possible D gene (6 bases). Between the trimmed V and J ends, which lost 2 bases and 4 bases, there was a span of 8 bases. Germline assignment: CDR1 LGHNT and CDR2 FRNRAP. The CDR3 runs 13 residues. The CDR3 region has the DNA TGTGCTAGTGGTTTGTCAGGGGTCTATGGCTACACCTTC. Translation gives CASGLSGVYGYTF.

The chain is built from TRBV28 and TRBJ1-2; no reliable D call. The CDR3 extends over 16 amino acids. CDR1 MDHEN and CDR2 SYDVKM come from the germline V gene. Trimming cost V 4 bases and J 4 bases, with 19 bases left between them. This CDR3 reads CASSSLALAGPYGYTF. In DNA form, the CDR3 reads TGTGCCAGCAGTTCCCTCGCCCTCGCAGGACCCTATGGCTACACCTTC.